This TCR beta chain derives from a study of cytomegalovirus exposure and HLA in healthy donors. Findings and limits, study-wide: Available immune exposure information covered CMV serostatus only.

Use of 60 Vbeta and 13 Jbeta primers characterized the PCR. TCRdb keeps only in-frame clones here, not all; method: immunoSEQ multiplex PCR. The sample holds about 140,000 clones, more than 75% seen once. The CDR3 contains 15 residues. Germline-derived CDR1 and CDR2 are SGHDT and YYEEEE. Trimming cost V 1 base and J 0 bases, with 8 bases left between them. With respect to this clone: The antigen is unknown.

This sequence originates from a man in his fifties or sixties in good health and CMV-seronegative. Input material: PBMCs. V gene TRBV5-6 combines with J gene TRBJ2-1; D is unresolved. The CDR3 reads CASSLYSSSYNEQFF. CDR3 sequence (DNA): TGTGCCAGCAGCTTGTACTCAAGCTCCTACAATGAGCAGTTCTTC.